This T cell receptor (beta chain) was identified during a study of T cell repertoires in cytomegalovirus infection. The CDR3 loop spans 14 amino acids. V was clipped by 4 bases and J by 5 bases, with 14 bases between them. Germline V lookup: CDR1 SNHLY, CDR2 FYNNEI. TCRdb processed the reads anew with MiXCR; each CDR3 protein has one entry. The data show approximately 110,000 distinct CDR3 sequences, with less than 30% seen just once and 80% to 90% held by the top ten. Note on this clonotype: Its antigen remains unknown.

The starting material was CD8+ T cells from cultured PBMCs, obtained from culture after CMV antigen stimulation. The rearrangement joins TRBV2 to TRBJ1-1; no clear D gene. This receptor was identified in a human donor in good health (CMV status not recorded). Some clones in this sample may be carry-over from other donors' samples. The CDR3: CASSGPQGWTEAFF. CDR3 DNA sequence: TGTGCCAGCAGTGGGCCCCAAGGTTGGACTGAAGCTTTCTTT.